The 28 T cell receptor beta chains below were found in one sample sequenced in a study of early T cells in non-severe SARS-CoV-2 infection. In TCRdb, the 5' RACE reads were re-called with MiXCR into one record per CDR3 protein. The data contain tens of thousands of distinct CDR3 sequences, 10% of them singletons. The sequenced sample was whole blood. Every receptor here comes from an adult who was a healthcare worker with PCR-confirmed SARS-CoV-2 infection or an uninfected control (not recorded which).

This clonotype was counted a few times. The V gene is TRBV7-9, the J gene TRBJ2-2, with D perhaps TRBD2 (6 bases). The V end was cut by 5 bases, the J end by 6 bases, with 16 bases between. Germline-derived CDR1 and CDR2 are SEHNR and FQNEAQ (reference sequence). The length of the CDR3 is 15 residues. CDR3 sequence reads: CASSPRGPRAGELFF. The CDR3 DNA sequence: TGTGCCAGCAGCCCGCGGGGCCCCCGGGCCGGGGAGCTGTTTTTT. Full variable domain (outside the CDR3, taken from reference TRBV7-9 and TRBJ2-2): DTGVSQNPRHKITKRGQNVTFRCDPISEHNRLYWYRQTLGQGPEFLTYFQNEAQLEKSRLLSDRFSAERPKGSFSTLEIQRTEQGDSAMYLCASSPRGPRAGELFFGEGSRLTVL.

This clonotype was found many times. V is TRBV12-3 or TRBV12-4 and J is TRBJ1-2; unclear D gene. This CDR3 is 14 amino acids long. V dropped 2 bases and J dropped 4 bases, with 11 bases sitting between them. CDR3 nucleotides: TGTGCCAGCAGTTTAAGCAGCAGAGTCTATGGCTACACCTTC. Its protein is CASSLSSRVYGYTF.

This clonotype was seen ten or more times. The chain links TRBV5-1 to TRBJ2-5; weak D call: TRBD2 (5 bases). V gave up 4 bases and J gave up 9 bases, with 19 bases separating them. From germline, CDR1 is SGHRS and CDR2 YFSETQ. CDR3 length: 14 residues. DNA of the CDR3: TGCGCCAGCAGCCAAAGGACTTCCGAGAGCCCCCAGTACTTC. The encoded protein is CASSQRTSESPQYF.

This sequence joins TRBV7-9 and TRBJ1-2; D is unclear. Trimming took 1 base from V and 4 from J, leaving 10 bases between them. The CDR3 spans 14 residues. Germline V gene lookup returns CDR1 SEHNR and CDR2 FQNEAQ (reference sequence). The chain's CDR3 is CASSLVGVGYGYTF. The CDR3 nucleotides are TGTGCCAGCAGCTTAGTGGGTGTCGGCTATGGCTACACCTTC.

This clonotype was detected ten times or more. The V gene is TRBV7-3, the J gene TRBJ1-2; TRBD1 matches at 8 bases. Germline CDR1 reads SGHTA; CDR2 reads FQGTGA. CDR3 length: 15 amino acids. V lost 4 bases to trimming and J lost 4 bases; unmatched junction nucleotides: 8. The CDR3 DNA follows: TGTGCCAGCAGCTACGGACAGGGCCGGGGCTATGGCTACACCTTC. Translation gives CASSYGQGRGYGYTF.

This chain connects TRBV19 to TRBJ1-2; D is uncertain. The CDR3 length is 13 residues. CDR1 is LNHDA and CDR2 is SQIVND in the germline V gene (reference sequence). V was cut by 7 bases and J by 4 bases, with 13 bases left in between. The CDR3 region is CASTKDGPYGYTF. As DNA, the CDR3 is TGTGCCAGTACCAAGGACGGCCCCTATGGCTACACCTTC.

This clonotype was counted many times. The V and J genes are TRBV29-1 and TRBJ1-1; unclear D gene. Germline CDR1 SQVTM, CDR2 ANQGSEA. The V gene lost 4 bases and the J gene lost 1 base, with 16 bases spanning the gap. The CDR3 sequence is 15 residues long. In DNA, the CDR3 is TGCAGCGTTGTTCGGCAGGCGATTGGGAACACTGAAGCTTTCTTT. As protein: CSVVRQAIGNTEAFF.

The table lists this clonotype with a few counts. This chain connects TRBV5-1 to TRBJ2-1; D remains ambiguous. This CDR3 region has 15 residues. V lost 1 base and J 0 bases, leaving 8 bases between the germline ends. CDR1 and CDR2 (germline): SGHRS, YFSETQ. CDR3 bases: TGCGCCAGCAGCTTGAGGGCTAGCTCCTACAATGAGCAGTTCTTC. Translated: CASSLRASSYNEQFF.

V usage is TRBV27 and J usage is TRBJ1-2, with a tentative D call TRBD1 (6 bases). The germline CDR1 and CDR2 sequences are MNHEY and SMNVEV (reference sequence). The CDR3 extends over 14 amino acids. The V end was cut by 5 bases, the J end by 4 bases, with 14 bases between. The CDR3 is CASSMGGYPYGYTF. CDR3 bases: TGTGCCAGCAGTATGGGGGGCTACCCCTATGGCTACACCTTC.

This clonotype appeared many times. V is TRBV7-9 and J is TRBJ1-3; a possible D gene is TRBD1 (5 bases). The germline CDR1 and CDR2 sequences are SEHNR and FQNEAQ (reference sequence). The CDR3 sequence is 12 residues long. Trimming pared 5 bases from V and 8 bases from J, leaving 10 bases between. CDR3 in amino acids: CASSRRQYTIYF. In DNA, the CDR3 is TGTGCCAGCAGCCGAAGACAGTACACCATATATTTT.

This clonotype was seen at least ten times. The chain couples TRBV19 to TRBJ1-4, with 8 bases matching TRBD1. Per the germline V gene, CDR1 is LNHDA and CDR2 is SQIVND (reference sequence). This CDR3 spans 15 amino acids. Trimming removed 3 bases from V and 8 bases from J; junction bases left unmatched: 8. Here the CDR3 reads CASSMGTGYQEKLFF. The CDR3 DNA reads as TGTGCCAGTAGTATGGGGACAGGATATCAGGAAAAACTGTTTTTT.

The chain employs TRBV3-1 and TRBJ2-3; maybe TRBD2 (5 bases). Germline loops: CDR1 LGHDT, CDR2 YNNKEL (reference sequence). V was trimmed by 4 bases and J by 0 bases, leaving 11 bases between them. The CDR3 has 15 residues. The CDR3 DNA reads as TGTGCCAGCAGCCCCCCGAGGGAAAGCACAGATACGCAGTATTTT. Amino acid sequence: CASSPPRESTDTQYF.

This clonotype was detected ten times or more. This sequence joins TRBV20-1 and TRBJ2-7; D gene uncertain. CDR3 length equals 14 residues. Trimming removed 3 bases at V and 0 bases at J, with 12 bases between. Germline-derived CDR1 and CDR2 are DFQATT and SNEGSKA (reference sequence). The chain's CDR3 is CSASGRSSSYEQYF. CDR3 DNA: TGCAGTGCTAGCGGGCGGAGCAGCTCCTACGAGCAGTACTTC.

CDR3 residues: CASSPGQVFDSPLHF. CDR3 sequence (DNA): TGCGCCAGCAGCCCAGGACAGGTGTTCGATTCACCCCTCCACTTT. V is TRBV5-1 and J is TRBJ1-6; TRBD1 matches 7 bases. The ends lost 4 bases at V and 8 bases at J; junction bases unmatched: 9. Germline V gene data show CDR1 as SGHRS and CDR2 as YFSETQ. This CDR3 contains 15 residues.

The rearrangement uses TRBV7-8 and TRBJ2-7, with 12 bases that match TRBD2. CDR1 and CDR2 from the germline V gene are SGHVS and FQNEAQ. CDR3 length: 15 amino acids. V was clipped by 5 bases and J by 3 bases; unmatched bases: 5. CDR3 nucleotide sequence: TGTGCCAGCAGCCCAAGGACTAGCGGGGACTACGAGCAGTACTTC. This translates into CASSPRTSGDYEQYF.

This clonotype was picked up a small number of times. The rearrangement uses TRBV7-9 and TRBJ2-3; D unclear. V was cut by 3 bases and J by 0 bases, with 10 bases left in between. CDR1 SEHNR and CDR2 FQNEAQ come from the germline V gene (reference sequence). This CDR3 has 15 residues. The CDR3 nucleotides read TGTGCCAGCAGCTTTTATCCTACTAGCACAGATACGCAGTATTTT. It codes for CASSFYPTSTDTQYF.

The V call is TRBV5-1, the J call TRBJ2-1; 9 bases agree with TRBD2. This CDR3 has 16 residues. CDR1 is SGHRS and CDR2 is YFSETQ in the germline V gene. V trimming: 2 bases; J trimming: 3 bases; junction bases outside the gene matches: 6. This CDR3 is CASSFGSSGSYNEQFF. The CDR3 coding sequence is TGCGCCAGCAGCTTTGGGAGTAGCGGGAGCTACAATGAGCAGTTCTTC.

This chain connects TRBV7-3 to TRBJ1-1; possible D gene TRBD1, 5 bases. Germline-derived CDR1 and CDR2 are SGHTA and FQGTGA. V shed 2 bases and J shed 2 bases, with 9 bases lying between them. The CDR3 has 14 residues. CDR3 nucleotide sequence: TGTGCCAGCAGCTTATTGGGGGTAAACACTGAAGCTTTCTTT. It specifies CASSLLGVNTEAFF.

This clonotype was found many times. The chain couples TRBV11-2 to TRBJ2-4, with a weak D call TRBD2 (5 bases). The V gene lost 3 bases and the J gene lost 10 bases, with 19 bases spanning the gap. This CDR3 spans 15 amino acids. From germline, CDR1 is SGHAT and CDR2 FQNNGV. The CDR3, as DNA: TGTGCCAGCAGCTTGGGAGACGTAGACCAAACGATTCAGTACTTC. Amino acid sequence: CASSLGDVDQTIQYF.

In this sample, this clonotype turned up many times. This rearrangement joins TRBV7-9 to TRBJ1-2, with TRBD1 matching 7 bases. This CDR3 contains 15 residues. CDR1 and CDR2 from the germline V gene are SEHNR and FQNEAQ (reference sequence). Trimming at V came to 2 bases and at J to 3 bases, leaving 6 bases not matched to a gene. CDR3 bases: TGTGCCAGCAGCTTAATACGACAGGGCGACTATGGCTACACCTTC. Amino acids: CASSLIRQGDYGYTF.

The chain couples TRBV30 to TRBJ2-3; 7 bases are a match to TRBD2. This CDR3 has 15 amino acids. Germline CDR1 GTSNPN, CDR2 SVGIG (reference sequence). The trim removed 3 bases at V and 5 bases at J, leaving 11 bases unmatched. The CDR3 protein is CAWSGGTTRGDTQYF. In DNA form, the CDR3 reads TGTGCCTGGAGCGGAGGGACTACCCGCGGAGATACGCAGTATTTT.

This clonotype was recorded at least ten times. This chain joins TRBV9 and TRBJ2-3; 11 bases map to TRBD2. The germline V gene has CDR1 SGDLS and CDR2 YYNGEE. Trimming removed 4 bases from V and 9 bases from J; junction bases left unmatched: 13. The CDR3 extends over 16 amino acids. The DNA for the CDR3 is TGTGCCAGCAGCATCTTAGCGGGAGGGCGGGGTGGAACGCAGTATTTT. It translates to CASSILAGGRGGTQYF.

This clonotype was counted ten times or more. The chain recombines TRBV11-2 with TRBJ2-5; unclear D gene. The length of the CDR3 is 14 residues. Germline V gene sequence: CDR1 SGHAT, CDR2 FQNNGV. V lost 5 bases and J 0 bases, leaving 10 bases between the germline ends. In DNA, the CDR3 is TGTGCCAGCAGCCCACAGCCGTACCAAGAGACCCAGTACTTC. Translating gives CASSPQPYQETQYF.

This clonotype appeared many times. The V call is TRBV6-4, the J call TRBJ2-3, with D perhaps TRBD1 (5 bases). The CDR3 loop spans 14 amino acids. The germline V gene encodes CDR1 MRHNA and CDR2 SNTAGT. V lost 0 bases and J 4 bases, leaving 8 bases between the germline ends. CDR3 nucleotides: TGTGCCAGCAGTGACTCAGAAGGGGCAGATACGCAGTATTTT. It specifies CASSDSEGADTQYF.

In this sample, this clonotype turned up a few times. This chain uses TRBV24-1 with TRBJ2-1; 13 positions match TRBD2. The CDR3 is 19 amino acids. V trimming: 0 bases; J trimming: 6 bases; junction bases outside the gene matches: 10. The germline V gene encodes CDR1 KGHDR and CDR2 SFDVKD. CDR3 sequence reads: CATSDLPPGLAGSLNEQFF. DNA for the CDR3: TGTGCCACCAGTGATTTGCCACCGGGACTAGCGGGATCTCTCAATGAGCAGTTCTTC.

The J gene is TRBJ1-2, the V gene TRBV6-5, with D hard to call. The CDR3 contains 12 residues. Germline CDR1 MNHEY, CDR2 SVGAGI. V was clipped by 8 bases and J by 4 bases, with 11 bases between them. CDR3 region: CASGQNSYGYTF. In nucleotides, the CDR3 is TGTGCCAGCGGTCAGAATTCCTATGGCTACACCTTC.

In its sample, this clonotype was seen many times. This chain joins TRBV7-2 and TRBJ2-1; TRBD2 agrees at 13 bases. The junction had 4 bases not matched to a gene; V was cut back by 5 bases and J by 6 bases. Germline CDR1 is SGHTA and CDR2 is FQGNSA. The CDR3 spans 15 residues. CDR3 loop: CASSLRTSGSNEQFF. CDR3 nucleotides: TGTGCCAGCAGCCTAAGGACTAGCGGGAGCAATGAGCAGTTCTTC.

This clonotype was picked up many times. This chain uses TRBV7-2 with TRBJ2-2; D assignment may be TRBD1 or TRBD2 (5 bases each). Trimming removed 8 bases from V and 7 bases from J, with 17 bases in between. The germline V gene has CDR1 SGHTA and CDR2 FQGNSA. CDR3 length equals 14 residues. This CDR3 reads CASVGTVLFGELFF. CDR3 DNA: TGTGCCAGCGTTGGGACGGTGCTATTCGGGGAGCTGTTTTTT.